This is a list of T cell receptor beta chains from one sample in a study of T cells of healthy individuals. TCRdb re-called the 5' RACE reads with MiXCR, one entry per CDR3 protein. The sample includes some 69,000 distinct CDR3 sequences, around 15% of them seen just once. The receptors here all came from a human donor in good health. Each CDR3 is given with its conserved first and last residue. The D gene is left open where the match is weak. Clone sizes are given selectively: once, few, many, or a class where the clone is expanded.

. TRBJ2-7 TRBV6-5 TRBD1 TGTGCCAGCAGCTTTAGACAGGGTCGATGGGGCGAGCAGTACTTC CASSFRQGRWGEQYF
many TRBJ2-7 TRBV3-1 . TGTGCCAGCAGCTCGGGGGACAGCGGTTTCTACGAGCAGTACTTC CASSSGDSGFYEQYF
. TRBJ2-3 TRBV12-3/TRBV12-4 TRBD2 TGTGCCAGCAGTTATAGCGGGAGTGTAACAGATACGCAGTATTTT CASSYSGSVTDTQYF
few TRBJ2-3 TRBV6-5 . TGTGCCAGCAGTTACTATGGGGGCGCAGATACGCAGTATTTT CASSYYGGADTQYF
few TRBJ1-6 TRBV27 . TGTGCCAGCAGTTCATGGACAGCAATCAATTCACCCCTCCACTTT CASSSWTAINSPLHF
. TRBJ2-3 TRBV27 TRBD2 TGTGCCAGCAGTTTCAACTTTGGGGGACTACGCACAGATACGCAGTATTTT CASSFNFGGLRTDTQYF
. TRBJ1-1 TRBV29-1 . TGCAGCGTCATACAGGGTAACACTGAAGCTTTCTTT CSVIQGNTEAFF
few TRBJ2-7 TRBV12-3/TRBV12-4 TRBD1 TGTGCCAGCAGTCCCCAAGGCCTGACAGGGCTTGGGGACTCCTACGAGCAGTACTTC CASSPQGLTGLGDSYEQYF
. TRBJ1-6 TRBV9 . TGTGCCAGCAGCTACACTGACAGTAATTCACCCCTCCACTTT CASSYTDSNSPLHF
few TRBJ2-5 TRBV9 TRBD2 TGTGCCAGCAGCGAGGGACTAGCGGGGGAAGAGACCCAGTACTTC CASSEGLAGEETQYF
few TRBJ1-2 TRBV7-2 . TGTGCCAGCAGCCCCAGCAACCATAACTATGGCTACACCTTC CASSPSNHNYGYTF
many TRBJ2-3 TRBV11-2 . TGTGCCAGCAGCCCCGGGGCAGGGGGAGGTACAGATACGCAGTATTTT CASSPGAGGGTDTQYF
. TRBJ2-1 TRBV11-1 . TGTGCCAGCAGTAGTACAGGGAGCTCCTACAATGAGCAGTTCTTC CASSSTGSSYNEQFF
many TRBJ2-1 TRBV11-3 . TGTGCCAGCAGCTTAGATTCCGGGAGCCATGAGCAGTTCTTC CASSLDSGSHEQFF
few TRBJ1-1 TRBV20-1 . TGCAGTGCTAGCCCCGCAACAGGGTTTGGGGAGGCTTTCTTT CSASPATGFGEAFF
. TRBJ2-7 TRBV6-1 . TGTGCCAGCCTACGGGGGACCTACGAGCAGTACTTC CASLRGTYEQYF
. TRBJ2-5 TRBV20-1 TRBD2 TGCAGTGCCCCTACTAGCGGGGGTTACGGGACCCAGTACTTC CSAPTSGGYGTQYF
few TRBJ2-1 TRBV20-1 . TGCAGTGCTAGAGATGGGGGCGGGAGATCCTACAATGAGCAGTTCTTC CSARDGGGRSYNEQFF
. TRBJ2-7 TRBV7-3 TRBD1 TGTGCCAGCAGCTGGCCGACAGGGACAGCCGAGCAGTACTTC CASSWPTGTAEQYF
. TRBJ2-1 TRBV5-1 TRBD2 TGCGCCAGCAGCACTTCATGGACTAGCGGGGGCAATGAGCAGTTCTTC CASSTSWTSGGNEQFF
many TRBJ1-2 TRBV7-9 TRBD1 TGTGCCAGCGGACAGGGGAGATATGGCTACACCTTC CASGQGRYGYTF
. TRBJ2-1 TRBV6-5 . TGTGCCAGCAGTTACGTACAGGGCCTCTACAATGAGCAGTTCTTC CASSYVQGLYNEQFF
. TRBJ2-2 TRBV27 . TGTGCCAGCAGTCTGGACGGGACGAACACCGGGGAGCTGTTTTTT CASSLDGTNTGELFF
many TRBJ2-3 TRBV18 TRBD2 TGTGCCAGCTCACCACGCAGCGGGACTGACACAGATACGCAGTATTTT CASSPRSGTDTDTQYF
many TRBJ2-3 TRBV28 . TGTGCCAGCAGTTATAGGCTAGGTCTAACGGGCACAGATACGCAGTATTTT CASSYRLGLTGTDTQYF
. TRBJ2-7 TRBV5-1 . TGCGCCAGCAGCTTCCAGGGTGGCGAGCAGTACTTC CASSFQGGEQYF
many TRBJ2-7 TRBV30 TRBD1 TGTGCCTGGGGCCGGGACAGGGGGCACGAGCAGTACTTC CAWGRDRGHEQYF
. TRBJ2-7 TRBV5-1 . TGCGCCAGCACCTATTCCTACGAGCAGTACTTC CASTYSYEQYF
. TRBJ2-7 TRBV10-3 . TGTGCCATCGCTCCGGCCCTCTACGAGCAGTACTTC CAIAPALYEQYF
few TRBJ1-4 TRBV28 . TGTGCCAGCAGTAATGAAAAACTGTTTTTT CASSNEKLFF
many TRBJ1-5 TRBV19 . TGTGCCAGTAACGGGAAGACAGAGAATCAGCCCCAGCATTTT CASNGKTENQPQHF
many TRBJ1-1 TRBV4-1 . TGCGCCAGCAGCCAAGTAGTGGGTTCTAAGGAAGCTTTCTTT CASSQVVGSKEAFF
. TRBJ2-7 TRBV28 TRBD1 TGTGCCAGCAGTCAGCCAGGGGGCCCCTACGAGCAGTACTTC CASSQPGGPYEQYF
many TRBJ1-5 TRBV7-9 . TGTGCCAGCAGCCCCGAGGGGCCCCAGCCCCAGCATTTT CASSPEGPQPQHF
few TRBJ2-3 TRBV2 . TGTGCCAGCAGTTACCTGAACCCTAGCGTCGTTTCTAGCACAGATACGCAGTATTTT CASSYLNPSVVSSTDTQYF
many TRBJ1-4 TRBV25-1 TRBD1 TGTGCCAGCAGAAGGGGACAGACTAATGAAAAACTGTTTTTT CASRRGQTNEKLFF
few TRBJ1-1 TRBV9 . TGTGCCAGCAGCGTTGGGACGGTGAACACTGAAGCTTTCTTT CASSVGTVNTEAFF
many TRBJ1-5 TRBV2 . TGTGCCAGCAGTGAAGCTCGGGAGCCCCAGCATTTT CASSEAREPQHF
few TRBJ2-2 TRBV12-5 . TGTGCTAGTGGTACCCGGACTACCCACACCGGGGAGCTGTTTTTT CASGTRTTHTGELFF
many TRBJ2-5 TRBV25-1 . TGTGCCAGCAGTGAAGGAGGGGTAGGGGAGATGAACCAAGAGACCCAGTACTTC CASSEGGVGEMNQETQYF
many TRBJ1-2 TRBV10-3 TRBD1 TGTGCCATCAGCGGACAGGAGCGGGATGGCTACACCTTC CAISGQERDGYTF